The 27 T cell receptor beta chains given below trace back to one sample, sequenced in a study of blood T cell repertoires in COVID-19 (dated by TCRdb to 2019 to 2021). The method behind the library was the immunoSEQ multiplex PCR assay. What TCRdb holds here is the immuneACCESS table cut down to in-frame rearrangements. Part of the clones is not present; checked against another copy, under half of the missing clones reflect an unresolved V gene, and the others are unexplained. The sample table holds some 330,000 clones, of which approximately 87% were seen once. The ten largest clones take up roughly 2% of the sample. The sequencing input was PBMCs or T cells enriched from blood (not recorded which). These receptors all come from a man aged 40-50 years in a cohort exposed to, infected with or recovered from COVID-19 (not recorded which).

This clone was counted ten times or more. In DNA, the CDR3 is TGTGCCAGCAGCTTGAAAGGCGTCCGGAGTAATGAAAAACTGTTTTTT. Encoded protein: CASSLKGVRSNEKLFF. V usage is TRBV5-6 and J usage is TRBJ1-4; D is undetermined. V lost 1 base and J lost 4, with 14 bases in between. The germline gives CDR1 SGHDT, CDR2 YYEEEE. The CDR3 spans 16 residues. The whole variable domain, remainder taken from reference TRBV5-6 and TRBJ1-4, is DAGVTQSPTHLIKTRGQQVTLRCSPKSGHDTVSWYQQALGQGPQFIFQYYEEEERQRGNFPDRFSGHQFPNYSSELNVNALLLGDSALYLCASSLKGVRSNEKLFFGSGTQLSVL.

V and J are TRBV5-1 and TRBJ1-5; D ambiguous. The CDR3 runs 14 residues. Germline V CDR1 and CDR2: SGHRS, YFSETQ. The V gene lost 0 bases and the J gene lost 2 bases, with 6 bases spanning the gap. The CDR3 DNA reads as TGCGCCAGCAGCTTGGAATCGGGCAATCAGCCCCAGCATTTT. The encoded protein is CASSLESGNQPQHF.

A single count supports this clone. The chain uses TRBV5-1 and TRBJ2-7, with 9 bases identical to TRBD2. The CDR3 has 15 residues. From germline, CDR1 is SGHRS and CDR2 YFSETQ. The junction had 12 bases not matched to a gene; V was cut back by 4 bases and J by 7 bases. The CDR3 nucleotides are TGCGCCAGCAGCCTTGGCTCTAGCGGGATTGAAGAGCAGTACTTC. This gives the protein CASSLGSSGIEEQYF.

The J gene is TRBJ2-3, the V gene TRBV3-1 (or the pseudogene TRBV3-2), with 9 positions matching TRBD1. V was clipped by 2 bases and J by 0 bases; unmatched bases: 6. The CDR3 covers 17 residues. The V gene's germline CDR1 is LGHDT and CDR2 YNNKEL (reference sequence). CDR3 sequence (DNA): TGTGCCAGCAGCCAAAAAACAGGGGGCAGGAGCACAGATACGCAGTATTTT. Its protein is CASSQKTGGRSTDTQYF.

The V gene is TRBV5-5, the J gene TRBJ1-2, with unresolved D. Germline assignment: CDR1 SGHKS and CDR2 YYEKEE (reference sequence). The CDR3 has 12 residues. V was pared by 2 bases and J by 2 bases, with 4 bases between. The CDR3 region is CASSFLNYGYTF. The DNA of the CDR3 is TGTGCCAGCAGCTTTTTAAACTATGGCTACACCTTC.

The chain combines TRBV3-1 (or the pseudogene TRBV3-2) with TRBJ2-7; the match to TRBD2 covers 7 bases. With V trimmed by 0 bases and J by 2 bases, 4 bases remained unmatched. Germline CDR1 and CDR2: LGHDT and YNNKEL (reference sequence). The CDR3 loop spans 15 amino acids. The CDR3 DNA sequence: TGTGCCAGCAGCCAAGATCTAGCGGCTCCCTACGAGCAGTACTTC. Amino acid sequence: CASSQDLAAPYEQYF.

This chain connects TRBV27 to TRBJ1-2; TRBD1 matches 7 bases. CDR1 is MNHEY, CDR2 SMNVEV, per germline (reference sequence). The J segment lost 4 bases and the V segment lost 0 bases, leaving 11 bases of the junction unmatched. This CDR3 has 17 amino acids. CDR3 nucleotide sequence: TGTGCCAGCAGTTTATCGAGATCTGTACGGGACAGCTATGGCTACACCTTC. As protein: CASSLSRSVRDSYGYTF.

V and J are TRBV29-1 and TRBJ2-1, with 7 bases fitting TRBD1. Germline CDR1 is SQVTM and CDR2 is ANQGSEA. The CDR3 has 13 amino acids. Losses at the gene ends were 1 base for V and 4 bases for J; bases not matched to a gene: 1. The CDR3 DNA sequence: TGCAGCGTTGAAGGGGACAGATACAATGAGCAGTTCTTC. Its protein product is CSVEGDRYNEQFF.

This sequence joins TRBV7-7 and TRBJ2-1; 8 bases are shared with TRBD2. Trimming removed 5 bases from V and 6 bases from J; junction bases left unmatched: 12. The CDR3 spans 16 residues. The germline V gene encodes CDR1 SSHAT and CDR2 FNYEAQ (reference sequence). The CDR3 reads CASSNRAGAPLNEQFF. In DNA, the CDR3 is TGTGCCAGCAGCAATCGAGCGGGAGCCCCGCTCAATGAGCAGTTCTTC.

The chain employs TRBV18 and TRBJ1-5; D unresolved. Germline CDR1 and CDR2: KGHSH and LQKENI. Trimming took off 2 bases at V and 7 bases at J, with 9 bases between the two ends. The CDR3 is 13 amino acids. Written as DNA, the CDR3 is TGTGCCAGCTCACCAGCGGATGAGCAGCCCCAGCATTTT. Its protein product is CASSPADEQPQHF.

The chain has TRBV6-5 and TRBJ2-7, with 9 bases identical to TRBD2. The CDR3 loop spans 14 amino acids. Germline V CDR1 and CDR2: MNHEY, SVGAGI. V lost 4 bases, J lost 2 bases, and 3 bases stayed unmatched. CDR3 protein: CASSSSGNPYEQYF. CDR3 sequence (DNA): TGTGCCAGCAGTTCTAGCGGGAACCCCTACGAGCAGTACTTC.

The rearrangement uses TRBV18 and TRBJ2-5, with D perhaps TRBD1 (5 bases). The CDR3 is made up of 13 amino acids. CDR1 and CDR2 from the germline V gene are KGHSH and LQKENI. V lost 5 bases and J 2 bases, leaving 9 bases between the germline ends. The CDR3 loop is CASSADIQETQYF. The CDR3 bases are TGTGCCAGCTCAGCGGACATACAAGAGACCCAGTACTTC.

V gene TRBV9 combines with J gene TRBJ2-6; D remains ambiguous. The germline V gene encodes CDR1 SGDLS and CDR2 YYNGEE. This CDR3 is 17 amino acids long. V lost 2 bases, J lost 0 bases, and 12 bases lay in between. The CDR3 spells CASSVLAKASGANVLTF. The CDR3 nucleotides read TGTGCCAGCAGCGTTTTAGCTAAGGCCTCTGGGGCCAACGTCCTGACTTTC.

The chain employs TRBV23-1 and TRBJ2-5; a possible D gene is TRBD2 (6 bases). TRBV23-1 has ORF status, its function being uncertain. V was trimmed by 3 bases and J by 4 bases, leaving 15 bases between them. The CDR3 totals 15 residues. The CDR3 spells CASSQGLGILETQYF. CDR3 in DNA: TGCGCCAGCAGTCAGGGACTTGGTATCCTAGAGACCCAGTACTTC.

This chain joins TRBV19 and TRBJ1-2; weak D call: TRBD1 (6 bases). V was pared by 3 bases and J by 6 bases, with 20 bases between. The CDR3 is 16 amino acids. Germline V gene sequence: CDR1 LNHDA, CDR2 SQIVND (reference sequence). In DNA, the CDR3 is TGTGCCAGTAGTATTGTCCTTCCAGGGGCGCGAAATGGCTACACCTTC. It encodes CASSIVLPGARNGYTF.

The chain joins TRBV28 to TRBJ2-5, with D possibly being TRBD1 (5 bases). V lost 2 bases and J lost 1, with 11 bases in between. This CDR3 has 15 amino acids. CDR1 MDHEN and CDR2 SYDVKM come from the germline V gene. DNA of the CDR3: TGTGCCAGCAGTTTACTGACAGACATCCAAGAGACCCAGTACTTC. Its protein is CASSLLTDIQETQYF.

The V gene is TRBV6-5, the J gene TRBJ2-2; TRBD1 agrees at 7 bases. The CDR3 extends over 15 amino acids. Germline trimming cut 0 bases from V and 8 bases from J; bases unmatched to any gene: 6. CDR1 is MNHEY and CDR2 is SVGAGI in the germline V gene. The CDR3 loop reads CASSYSRTGVGELFF. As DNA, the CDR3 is TGTGCCAGCAGTTACTCTAGGACAGGAGTAGGGGAGCTGTTTTTT.

Here the CDR3 reads CASSYWGGVAQETQYF. CDR3 bases: TGTGCCAGCAGCTACTGGGGGGGAGTTGCCCAAGAGACCCAGTACTTC. The rearrangement links TRBV7-9 to TRBJ2-5; 7 nucleotides agree with TRBD2. The CDR3 length is 16 residues. Trimming removed 4 bases from V and 1 base from J; junction bases left unmatched: 9. The germline gives CDR1 SEHNR, CDR2 FQNEAQ (reference sequence).

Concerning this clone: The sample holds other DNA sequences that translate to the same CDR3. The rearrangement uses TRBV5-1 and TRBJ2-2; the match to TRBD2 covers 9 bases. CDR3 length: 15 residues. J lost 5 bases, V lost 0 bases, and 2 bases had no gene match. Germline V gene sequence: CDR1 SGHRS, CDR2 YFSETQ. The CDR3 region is CASSLASGTTGELFF. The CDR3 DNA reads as TGCGCCAGCAGCTTGGCTAGCGGGACAACCGGGGAGCTGTTTTTT.

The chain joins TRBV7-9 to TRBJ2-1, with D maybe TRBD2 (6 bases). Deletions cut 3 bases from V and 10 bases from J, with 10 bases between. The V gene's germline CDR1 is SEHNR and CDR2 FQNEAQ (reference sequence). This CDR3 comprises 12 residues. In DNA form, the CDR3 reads TGTGCCAGCAGCTTTTTGGGACTGGAGCAGTTCTTC. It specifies CASSFLGLEQFF.

In DNA form, the CDR3 reads TGCGCCAGCAGCTTCGAGGACAGGGGTTCACCCCTCCACTTT. Amino acid sequence: CASSFEDRGSPLHF. The chain links TRBV5-1 to TRBJ1-6; 9 bases are a match to TRBD1. CDR1 and CDR2 (germline): SGHRS, YFSETQ. The ends lost 2 bases at V and 9 bases at J; junction bases unmatched: 3. The CDR3 consists of 14 residues.

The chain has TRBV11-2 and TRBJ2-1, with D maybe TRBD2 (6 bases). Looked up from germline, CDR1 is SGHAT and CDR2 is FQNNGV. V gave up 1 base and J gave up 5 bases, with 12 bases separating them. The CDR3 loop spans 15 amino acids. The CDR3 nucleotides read TGTGCCAGCAGCTTAGCGGGGGAGTCTGACAATGAGCAGTTCTTC. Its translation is CASSLAGESDNEQFF.

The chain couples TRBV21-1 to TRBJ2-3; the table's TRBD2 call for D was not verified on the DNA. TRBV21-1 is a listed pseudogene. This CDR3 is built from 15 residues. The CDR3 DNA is TGTGCCAGCAGCAAAGAGCTAGCGCGCACAGATACGCAGTATTTT. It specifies CASSKELARTDTQYF.

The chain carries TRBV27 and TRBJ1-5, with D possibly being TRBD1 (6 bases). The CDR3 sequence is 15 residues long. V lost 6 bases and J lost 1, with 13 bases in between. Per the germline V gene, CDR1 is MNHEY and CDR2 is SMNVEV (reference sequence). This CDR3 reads CASRPRGASNQPQHF. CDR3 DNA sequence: TGTGCCAGCAGACCTCGGGGGGCAAGCAATCAGCCCCAGCATTTT.

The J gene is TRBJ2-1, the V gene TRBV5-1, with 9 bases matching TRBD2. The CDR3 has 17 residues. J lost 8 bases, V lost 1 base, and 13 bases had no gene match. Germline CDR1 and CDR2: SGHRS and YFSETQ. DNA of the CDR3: TGCGCCAGCAGCTTGAGCTTCGAGGCAGCGGGAGGACATGAGCAGTTCTTC. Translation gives CASSLSFEAAGGHEQFF.

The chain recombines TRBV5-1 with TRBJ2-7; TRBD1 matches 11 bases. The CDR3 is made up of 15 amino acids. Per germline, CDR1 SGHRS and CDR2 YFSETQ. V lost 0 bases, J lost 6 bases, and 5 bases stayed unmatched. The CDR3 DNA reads TGCGCCAGCAGCTTGGATGGACAGGGGGCTTTCGAGCAGTACTTC. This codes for CASSLDGQGAFEQYF.

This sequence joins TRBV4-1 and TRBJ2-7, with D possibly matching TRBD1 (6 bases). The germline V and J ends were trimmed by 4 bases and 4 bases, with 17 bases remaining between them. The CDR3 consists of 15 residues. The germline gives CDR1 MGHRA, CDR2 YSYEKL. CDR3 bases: TGCGCCAGCAGCCTCGCAGGGGCTGAAACATACGAGCAGTACTTC. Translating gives CASSLAGAETYEQYF.